This T cell receptor (beta chain) was sequenced during a study of T cell responses to AZD1222 COVID-19 vaccine. Only in-frame clones appear in the TCRdb table, and some are missing; sequencing was by immunoSEQ multiplex PCR. The table includes 100,000 to 150,000 clones, about nine tenths detected once. This TCR was recovered from an adult in good health. The sample consisted of peripheral blood, taken on day 0 of AZD1222 vaccination.

Here the CDR3 DNA reads TGTGCCAGCTCACCACCGGGGGCGCCTGGAAACACCATATATTTT. This codes for CASSPPGAPGNTIYF. This chain uses TRBV18 with TRBJ1-3; the D gene is possibly TRBD1 (6 bases). Germline lookup yields CDR1 KGHSH and CDR2 LQKENI. CDR3 length: 15 residues. V lost 0 bases to trimming and J lost 2 bases, with 8 bases between them.